This TCR beta chain was identified in a study of T cells in localized non-small cell lung cancer. Findings and limits, study-wide: Because only a single region of the tumor was sequenced, heterogeneity remains possible. The study found T cell clonality highest in uninvolved adjacent lung, above tumor. Increased T cell density in blood showed an association with longer overall survival. Adjacent lung tissue had a median around 57 of the top 100 clones found in the tumor.

Assay: immunoSEQ multiplex PCR; the TCRdb copy retains only in-frame clones and omits some. This sample has about 20,000 clones, with about 91% found just once. A note on this clone: Its antigen is not known. A junction end diverges from the germline sequence, so it may reflect a read error.

Germline V gene data show CDR1 as GTSNPN and CDR2 as SVGIG (reference sequence). This CDR3 region has 15 residues. The sequenced sample was peripheral blood, obtained before any cancer treatment. This sequence joins TRBV30 and TRBJ1-3; a weak D match, TRBD1 (5 bases). The receptor was isolated from a man aged 40 to 75 with stage I lung adenocarcinoma. The CDR3 DNA sequence: TGTACCTGGAGAAAGGGACTACTCCCAGGAAACACCATATATTTT. It translates to CTWRKGLLPGNTIYF.